The 22 T cell receptor beta chains below were found in one sample sequenced in a study of blood T cell repertoires in COVID-19. Sequencing was performed with immunoSEQ multiplex PCR; in TCRdb, only in-frame clones are kept and a portion is missing. The repertoire holds 150,000 to 200,000 clones, with 75% to 90% as singletons. The sample taken for sequencing was peripheral blood. The receptors originated from a human donor in a cohort sampled during active COVID-19.

The V and J genes are TRBV7-2 and TRBJ2-1; TRBD1 might be the D (6 bases). This CDR3 is 16 amino acids long. Germline V gene sequence: CDR1 SGHTA, CDR2 FQGNSA. The ends were cut back, 3 bases at V and 5 bases at J, with 17 bases in the middle. Here the CDR3 reads CASSFKKTGSDNEQFF. CDR3 coding DNA: TGTGCCAGCAGCTTCAAGAAGACAGGCTCGGACAATGAGCAGTTCTTC.

This chain connects TRBV7-2 to TRBJ2-7; D unresolved. Trimming left V 7 bases short and J 3 bases short, with 16 bases between. The CDR3 length is 14 residues. Looked up from germline, CDR1 is SGHTA and CDR2 is FQGNSA. The CDR3 protein is CASNLNGPNYEQYF. For the CDR3, the DNA is TGTGCCAGCAATCTAAATGGTCCAAACTACGAGCAGTACTTC.

The chain couples TRBV28 to TRBJ1-4; 12 bases map to TRBD1. The CDR3 length is 17 residues. Germline CDR1 MDHEN, CDR2 SYDVKM. V shed 3 bases, J shed 4 bases, and the junction held 6 bases outside the gene matches. The CDR3 DNA sequence: TGTGCCAGCAGTTTGCACGGGACAGGGGGCTTTAATGAAAAACTGTTTTTT. This translates into CASSLHGTGGFNEKLFF. The entire variable domain, with the rest obtained from reference TRBV28 and TRBJ1-4, is as follows: DVKVTQSSRYLVKRTGEKVFLECVQDMDHENMFWYRQDPGLGLRLIYFSYDVKMKEKGDIPEGYSVSREKKERFSLILESASTNQTSMYLCASSLHGTGGFNEKLFFGSGTQLSVL.

This clone was found a few times. The chain joins TRBV27 to TRBJ2-2; D call uncertain. V was cut by 3 bases and J by 4 bases, with 6 bases left in between. Germline assignment: CDR1 MNHEY and CDR2 SMNVEV (reference sequence). CDR3 size: 13 residues. The DNA for the CDR3 is TGTGCCAGCAGTTTTTGGCCCACCGGGGAGCTGTTTTTT. Its translation is CASSFWPTGELFF.

The chain couples TRBV28 to TRBJ1-2; 9 bases are a match to TRBD1. V shed 3 bases and J 5 bases; nucleotides not matched to a gene: 4. The CDR3 length is 14 residues. The germline V gene has CDR1 MDHEN and CDR2 SYDVKM. CDR3 loop: CASSLRDREYGYTF. CDR3 in DNA: TGTGCCAGCAGTTTGCGGGACAGGGAGTATGGCTACACCTTC.

This rearrangement joins TRBV2 to TRBJ1-1; possible D gene TRBD1, 5 bases. The germline V gene has CDR1 SNHLY and CDR2 FYNNEI. V was cut by 2 bases and J by 5 bases, with 18 bases left in between. CDR3 length: 16 amino acids. The CDR3 reads CASSETPPGIGTEAFF. The CDR3 bases are TGTGCCAGCAGTGAAACCCCCCCAGGGATTGGGACTGAAGCTTTCTTT.

V and J are TRBV6-2 or TRBV6-3 and TRBJ2-7; D perhaps matches TRBD2 (5 bases). This CDR3 region has 13 residues. Germline V gives CDR1 MNHEY, CDR2 SVGEGT. V gave up 3 bases and J gave up 7 bases, with 13 bases separating them. In nucleotides, the CDR3 is TGTGCCAGCAGTTATATGCGAGGGCGGGAGCAGTACTTC. Amino acids: CASSYMRGREQYF.

This clone has just a few counts. This sequence joins TRBV10-2 and TRBJ2-3, with 8 bases fitting TRBD2. CDR3 length equals 17 residues. V was clipped by 2 bases and J by 1 base; unmatched bases: 8. Germline lookup yields CDR1 WSHSY and CDR2 SAAADI. CDR3 residues: CASSEARRGAGTDTQYF. The CDR3 coding sequence is TGCGCCAGCAGTGAGGCTAGGCGGGGGGCCGGCACAGATACGCAGTATTTT.

The chain couples TRBV6-1 to TRBJ1-6; D is possibly TRBD1 (6 bases). CDR1 MNHNS and CDR2 SASEGT come from the germline V gene. V gave up 0 bases and J gave up 5 bases, with 8 bases separating them. This CDR3 contains 15 residues. The CDR3 DNA sequence: TGTGCCAGCAGTGAAGCGCGGGGGCATAATTCACCCCTCCACTTT. Translating gives CASSEARGHNSPLHF.

This sequence joins TRBV21-1 and TRBJ2-7; the table's D call, TRBD1, was not checked against the DNA. TRBV21-1 is designated a pseudogene. CDR3 length equals 12 residues. The CDR3 region is CARSRTAYEQYF. The CDR3 coding sequence is TGTGCCAGGTCCCGGACAGCCTACGAGCAGTACTTC.

J is TRBJ2-1 and V is TRBV5-1; TRBD2 aligns across 13 bases. CDR1 SGHRS and CDR2 YFSETQ come from the germline V gene. This CDR3 is 17 amino acids long. J lost 4 bases, V lost 3 bases, and 7 bases had no gene match. Here the CDR3 DNA reads TGCGCCAGCAGCTCAACCGCGACTAGCGGGGGGTACAATGAGCAGTTCTTC. This gives the protein CASSSTATSGGYNEQFF.

This clone was picked up a small number of times. The CDR3 DNA follows: TGCGCCAGCAGCTCCGGACTAGCGGGGACCGGGGAGCTGTTTTTT. This translates into CASSSGLAGTGELFF. The chain employs TRBV5-1 and TRBJ2-2; TRBD2 agrees at 12 bases. The germline gives CDR1 SGHRS, CDR2 YFSETQ. Trimming removed 3 bases from V and 5 bases from J; junction bases left unmatched: 2. The CDR3 loop spans 15 amino acids.

The genes are TRBV18 and TRBJ1-1; 10 bases are a match to TRBD1. The germline V gene encodes CDR1 KGHSH and CDR2 LQKENI. Trimming removed 5 bases from V and 2 bases from J; junction bases left unmatched: 8. This CDR3 comprises 16 residues. The CDR3 region has the DNA TGTGCCAGCTCAACCTTAGGGGACAGGGGCAACACTGAAGCTTTCTTT. The encoded protein is CASSTLGDRGNTEAFF.

The J gene is TRBJ2-7, the V gene TRBV29-1; perhaps TRBD1 as D (6 bases). The CDR3 contains 11 residues. Germline CDR1 is SQVTM and CDR2 is ANQGSEA. The V end was cut by 7 bases, the J end by 0 bases, with 7 bases between. CDR3 sequence reads: CSGGGSYEQYF. Written as DNA, the CDR3 is TGCAGCGGAGGGGGCTCCTACGAGCAGTACTTC.

The CDR3 here is CASRSQRRYGYTF. The DNA for the CDR3 is TGTGCCAGCAGAAGCCAGAGGAGATATGGCTACACCTTC. The chain recombines TRBV6-5 with TRBJ1-2; D is unresolved. CDR1 is MNHEY and CDR2 is SVGAGI in the germline V gene. Trimming removed 6 bases from V and 5 bases from J, with 13 bases in between. CDR3 length: 13 residues.

The V and J genes are TRBV3-1 (or the pseudogene TRBV3-2) and TRBJ2-2; perhaps TRBD2 as D (6 bases). The V end lost 5 bases, the J end lost 8 bases, and 12 bases lay between the germline ends. This CDR3 contains 13 residues. Germline assignment: CDR1 LGHDT and CDR2 YNNKEL (reference sequence). The CDR3 DNA reads as TGTGCCAGCAGCTTCCTAGCGTCGGGGGAGCTGTTTTTT. The encoded protein is CASSFLASGELFF.

This sequence joins TRBV7-2 and TRBJ2-1, with TRBD2 identical over 13 bases. Per the germline V gene, CDR1 is SGHTA and CDR2 is FQGNSA. With 5 bases clipped from V and 5 bases from J, the junction kept 9 bases outside the gene matches. The CDR3 contains 17 residues. The CDR3 protein is CASSNGLAGEGHNEQFF. The CDR3, as DNA: TGTGCCAGCAGCAACGGACTAGCGGGAGAAGGTCACAATGAGCAGTTCTTC.

The count of this clone is one. The chain combines TRBV27 with TRBJ2-1; 8 bases line up with TRBD1. CDR1 and CDR2 from the germline V gene are MNHEY and SMNVEV (reference sequence). The CDR3 is 15 residues long. V shed 4 bases and J 6 bases; nucleotides not matched to a gene: 8. Here the CDR3 reads CASSSNRDRINEQFF. As DNA, the CDR3 is TGTGCCAGCAGTTCCAATAGGGACAGGATCAATGAGCAGTTCTTC.

The chain combines TRBV12-3 or TRBV12-4 with TRBJ1-6; no clear D. This CDR3 is 12 amino acids long. Trimming removed 9 bases from V and 5 bases from J, with 8 bases in between. The CDR3 loop is CASARNNSPLHF. The CDR3 coding sequence is TGTGCCAGTGCGCGGAATAATTCACCCCTCCACTTT.

This clone is a singleton in its sample. The V and J genes are TRBV3-1 (or the pseudogene TRBV3-2) and TRBJ1-2; D is unclear. CDR3 size: 12 residues. Germline CDR1 is LGHDT and CDR2 is YNNKEL (reference sequence). Trimming stripped 0 bases from V and 8 bases from J, with 7 bases between. The CDR3: CASSQDPGGYTF. The CDR3 DNA reads as TGTGCCAGCAGCCAAGATCCGGGGGGCTACACCTTC.

This chain joins TRBV11-2 and TRBJ2-2; 8 bases are a match to TRBD1. The germline V gene encodes CDR1 SGHAT and CDR2 FQNNGV. This CDR3 contains 15 residues. V shed 3 bases, J shed 3 bases, and the junction held 3 bases outside the gene matches. DNA for the CDR3: TGTGCCAGCAGCTTGAGACAGGGGTACACCGGGGAGCTGTTTTTT. Protein sequence: CASSLRQGYTGELFF.

About this clone: Germline is not matched at one junction end, which may reflect a read error. The chain carries TRBV23-1 and TRBJ1-3; 7 positions agree with TRBD1. TRBV23-1 is assigned to the ORF class and has an uncertain function. The CDR3 is 15 amino acids. CDR3 protein: CASSLPRGRWKHHIF. For the CDR3, the DNA is TGCGCCAGCAGTCTCCCCAGGGGGAGGTGGAAACACCATATATTT.